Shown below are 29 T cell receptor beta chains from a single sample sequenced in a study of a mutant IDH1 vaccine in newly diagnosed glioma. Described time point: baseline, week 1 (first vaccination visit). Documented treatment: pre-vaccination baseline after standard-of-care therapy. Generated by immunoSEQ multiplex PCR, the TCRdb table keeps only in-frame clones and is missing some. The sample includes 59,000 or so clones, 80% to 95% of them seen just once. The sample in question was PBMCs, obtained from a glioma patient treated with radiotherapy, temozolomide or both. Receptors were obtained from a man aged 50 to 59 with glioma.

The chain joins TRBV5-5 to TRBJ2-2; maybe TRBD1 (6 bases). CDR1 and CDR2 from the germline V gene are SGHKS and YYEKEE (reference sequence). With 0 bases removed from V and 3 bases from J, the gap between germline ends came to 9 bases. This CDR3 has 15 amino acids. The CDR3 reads CASSLGTGYTGELFF. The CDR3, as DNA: TGTGCCAGCAGCTTGGGAACAGGGTACACCGGGGAGCTGTTTTTT.

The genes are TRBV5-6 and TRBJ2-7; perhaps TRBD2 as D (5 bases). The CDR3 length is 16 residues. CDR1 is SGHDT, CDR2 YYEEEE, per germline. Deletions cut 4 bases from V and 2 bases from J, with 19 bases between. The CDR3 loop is CASSDVADFTAYEQYF. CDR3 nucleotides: TGTGCCAGCAGCGATGTCGCGGACTTCACTGCCTACGAGCAGTACTTC.

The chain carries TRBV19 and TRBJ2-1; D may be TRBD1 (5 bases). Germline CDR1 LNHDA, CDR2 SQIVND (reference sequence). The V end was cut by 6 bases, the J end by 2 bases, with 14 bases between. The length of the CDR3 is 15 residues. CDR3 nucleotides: TGTGCCAGTAGACAGGACGGTTCGACCTACAATGAGCAGTTCTTC. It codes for CASRQDGSTYNEQFF.

The CDR3 coding sequence is TGTGCCAGCAGCCCCGGGACCTGGGGGACTGAAGCTTTCTTT. Its protein is CASSPGTWGTEAFF. The V gene is TRBV7-9, the J gene TRBJ1-1, with a possible D match to TRBD1 (5 bases). Germline V gene data show CDR1 as SEHNR and CDR2 as FQNEAQ (reference sequence). Between the trimmed V and J ends, which lost 5 bases and 5 bases, there was a span of 15 bases. The CDR3 is 14 amino acids.

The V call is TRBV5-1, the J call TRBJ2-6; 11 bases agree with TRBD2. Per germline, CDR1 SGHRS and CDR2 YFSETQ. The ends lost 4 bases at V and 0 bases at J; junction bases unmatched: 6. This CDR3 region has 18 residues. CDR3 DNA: TGCGCCAGCAGCCCGACTAGCGGGACGCCCTCTGGGGCCAACGTCCTGACTTTC. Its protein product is CASSPTSGTPSGANVLTF.

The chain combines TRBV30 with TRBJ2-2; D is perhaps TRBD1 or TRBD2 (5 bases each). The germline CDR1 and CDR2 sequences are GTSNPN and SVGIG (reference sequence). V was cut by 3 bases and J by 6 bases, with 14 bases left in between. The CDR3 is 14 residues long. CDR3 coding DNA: TGTGCCTGGAGGGGGACCATGGGCCCCGGGGAGCTGTTTTTT. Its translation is CAWRGTMGPGELFF.

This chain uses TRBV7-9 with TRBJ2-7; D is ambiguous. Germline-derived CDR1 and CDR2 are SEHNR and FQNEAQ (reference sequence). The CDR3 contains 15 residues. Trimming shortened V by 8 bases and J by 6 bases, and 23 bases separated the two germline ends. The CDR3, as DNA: TGTGCCAGCCGAGGTGTAAGGGCTGAGGTCTTCGAGCAGTACTTC. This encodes CASRGVRAEVFEQYF.

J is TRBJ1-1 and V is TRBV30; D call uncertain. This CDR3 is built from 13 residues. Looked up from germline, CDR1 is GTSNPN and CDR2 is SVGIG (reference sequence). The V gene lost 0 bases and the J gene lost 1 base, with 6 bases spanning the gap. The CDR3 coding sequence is TGTGCCTGGAGTGTAGGGTCGAACACTGAAGCTTTCTTT. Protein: CAWSVGSNTEAFF.

The CDR3 DNA follows: TGTGCCAGCAGACAATCGGGACCATACACAGATACGCAGTATTTT. Protein product: CASRQSGPYTDTQYF. This sequence joins TRBV28 and TRBJ2-3, with D tentatively TRBD1 or TRBD2 (5 bases each). V gave up 6 bases and J gave up 2 bases, with 15 bases separating them. Germline values: CDR1 MDHEN, CDR2 SYDVKM. CDR3 size: 15 residues. The whole variable domain, remainder taken from reference TRBV28 and TRBJ2-3, is DVKVTQSSRYLVKRTGEKVFLECVQDMDHENMFWYRQDPGLGLRLIYFSYDVKMKEKGDIPEGYSVSREKKERFSLILESASTNQTSMYLCASRQSGPYTDTQYFGPGTRLTVL.

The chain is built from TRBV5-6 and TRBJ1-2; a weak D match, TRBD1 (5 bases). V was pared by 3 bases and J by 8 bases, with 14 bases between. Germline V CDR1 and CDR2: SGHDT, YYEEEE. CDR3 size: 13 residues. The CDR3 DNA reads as TGTGCCAGCAGCTGGCAGGGTCGGGGGGGCTACACCTTC. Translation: CASSWQGRGGYTF.

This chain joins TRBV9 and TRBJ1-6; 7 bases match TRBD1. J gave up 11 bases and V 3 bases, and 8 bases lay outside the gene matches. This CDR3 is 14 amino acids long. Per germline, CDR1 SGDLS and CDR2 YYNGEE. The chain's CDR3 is CASSGEGGGPPLHF. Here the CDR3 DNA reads TGTGCCAGCAGCGGTGAGGGAGGGGGCCCACCCCTCCACTTT.

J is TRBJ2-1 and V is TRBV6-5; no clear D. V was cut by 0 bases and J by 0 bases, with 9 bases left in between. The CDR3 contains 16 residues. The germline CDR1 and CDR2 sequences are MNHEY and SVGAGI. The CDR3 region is CASSYSVLGSYNEQFF. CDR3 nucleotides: TGTGCCAGCAGTTACTCGGTCCTCGGCTCCTACAATGAGCAGTTCTTC.

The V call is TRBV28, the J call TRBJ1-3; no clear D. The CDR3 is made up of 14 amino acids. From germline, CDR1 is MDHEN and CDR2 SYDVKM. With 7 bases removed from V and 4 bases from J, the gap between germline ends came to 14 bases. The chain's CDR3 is CASNPDGLGNTIYF. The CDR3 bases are TGTGCCAGCAACCCGGACGGACTGGGAAACACCATATATTTT.

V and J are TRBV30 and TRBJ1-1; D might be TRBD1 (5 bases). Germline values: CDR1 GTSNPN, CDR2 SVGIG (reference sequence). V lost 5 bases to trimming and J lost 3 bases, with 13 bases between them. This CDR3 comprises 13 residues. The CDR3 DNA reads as TGTGCCTGGGCCGGGACGGCCTACACTGAAGCTTTCTTT. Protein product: CAWAGTAYTEAFF.

The CDR3 region is CASSLDPTYLNTEAFF. DNA of the CDR3: TGTGCCAGCAGCTTAGATCCGACATACCTGAACACTGAAGCTTTCTTT. The chain has TRBV7-6 and TRBJ1-1, with no clear D. Germline V gene data show CDR1 as SGHVS and CDR2 as FNYEAQ. Trimming stripped 1 base from V and 0 bases from J, with 12 bases between. The CDR3 spans 16 residues.

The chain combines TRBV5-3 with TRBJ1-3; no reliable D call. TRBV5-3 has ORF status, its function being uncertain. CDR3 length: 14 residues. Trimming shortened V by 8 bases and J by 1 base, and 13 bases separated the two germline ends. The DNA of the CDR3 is TGTGCCAGGGTATTATGGGCTTCTGGAAACACCATATATTTT. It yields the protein CARVLWASGNTIYF.

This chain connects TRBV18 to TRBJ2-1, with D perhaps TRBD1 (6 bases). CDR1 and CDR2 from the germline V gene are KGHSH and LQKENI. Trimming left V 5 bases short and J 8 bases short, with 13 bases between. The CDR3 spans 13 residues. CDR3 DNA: TGTGCCAGCTCAAGCACAGGGATTGATGAGCAGTTCTTC. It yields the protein CASSSTGIDEQFF.

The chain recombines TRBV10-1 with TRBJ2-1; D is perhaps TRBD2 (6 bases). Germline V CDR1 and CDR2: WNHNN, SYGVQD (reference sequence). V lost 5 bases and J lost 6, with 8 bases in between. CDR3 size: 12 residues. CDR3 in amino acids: CASSSGVNEQFF. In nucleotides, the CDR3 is TGCGCCAGCAGTTCGGGGGTCAATGAGCAGTTCTTC.

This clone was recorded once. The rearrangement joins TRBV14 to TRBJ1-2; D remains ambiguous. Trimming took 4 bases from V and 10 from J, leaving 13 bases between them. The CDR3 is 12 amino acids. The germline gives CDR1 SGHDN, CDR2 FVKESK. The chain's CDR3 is CASSRARLTYTF. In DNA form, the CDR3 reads TGTGCCAGCAGCCGGGCGCGGCTGACCTACACCTTC.

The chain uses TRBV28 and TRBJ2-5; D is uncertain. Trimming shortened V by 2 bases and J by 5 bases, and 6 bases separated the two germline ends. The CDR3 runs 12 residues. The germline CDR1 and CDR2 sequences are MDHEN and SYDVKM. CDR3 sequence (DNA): TGTGCCAGCAGTTTAGGGGTGGAGACCCAGTACTTC. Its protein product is CASSLGVETQYF.

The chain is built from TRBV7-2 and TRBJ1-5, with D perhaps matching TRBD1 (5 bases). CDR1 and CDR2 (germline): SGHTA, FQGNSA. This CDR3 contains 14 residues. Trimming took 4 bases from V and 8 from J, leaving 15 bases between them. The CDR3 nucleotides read TGTGCCAGCAGCTCAGGGTCAGGGATTGAGCCCCAGCATTTT. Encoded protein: CASSSGSGIEPQHF.

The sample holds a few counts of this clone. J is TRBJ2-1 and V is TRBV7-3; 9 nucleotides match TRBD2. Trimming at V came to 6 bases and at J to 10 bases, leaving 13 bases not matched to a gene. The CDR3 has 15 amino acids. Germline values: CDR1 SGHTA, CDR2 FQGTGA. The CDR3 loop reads CASSPSGARSEEQFF. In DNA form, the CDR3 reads TGTGCCAGCAGTCCTAGCGGGGCTCGTTCGGAAGAGCAGTTCTTC.

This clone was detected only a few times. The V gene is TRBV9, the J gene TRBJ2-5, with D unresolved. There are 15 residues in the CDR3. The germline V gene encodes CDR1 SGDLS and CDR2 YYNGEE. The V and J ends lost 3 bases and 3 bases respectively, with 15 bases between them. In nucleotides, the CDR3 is TGTGCCAGCAGCGGGGTCCCAAGACCGGAAGAGACCCAGTACTTC. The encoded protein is CASSGVPRPEETQYF.

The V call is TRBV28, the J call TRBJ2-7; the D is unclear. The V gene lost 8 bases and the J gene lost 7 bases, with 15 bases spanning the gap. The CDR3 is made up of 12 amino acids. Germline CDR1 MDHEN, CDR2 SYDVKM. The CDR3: CASQPAQTEQYF. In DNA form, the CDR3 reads TGTGCCAGCCAACCTGCCCAGACGGAGCAGTACTTC.

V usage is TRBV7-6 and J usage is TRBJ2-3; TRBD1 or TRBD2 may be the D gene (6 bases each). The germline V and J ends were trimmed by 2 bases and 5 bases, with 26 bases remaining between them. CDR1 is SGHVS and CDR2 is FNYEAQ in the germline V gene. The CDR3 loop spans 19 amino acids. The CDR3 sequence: CASSLSPPALSGAGDTQYF. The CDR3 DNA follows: TGTGCCAGCAGCTTAAGTCCCCCTGCCCTATCGGGGGCTGGAGATACGCAGTATTTT.

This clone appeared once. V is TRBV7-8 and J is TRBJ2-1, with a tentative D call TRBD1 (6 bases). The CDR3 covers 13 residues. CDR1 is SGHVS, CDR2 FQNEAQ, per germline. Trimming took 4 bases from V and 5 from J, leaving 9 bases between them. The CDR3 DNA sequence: TGTGCCAGCAGCTCGGACAGAGACAATGAGCAGTTCTTC. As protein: CASSSDRDNEQFF. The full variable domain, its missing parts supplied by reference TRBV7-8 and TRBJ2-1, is GAGVSQSPRYKVAKRGQDVALRCDPISGHVSLFWYQQALGQGPEFLTYFQNEAQLDKSGLPSDRFFAERPEGSVSTLKIQRTQQEDSAVYLCASSSDRDNEQFFGPGTRLTVL.

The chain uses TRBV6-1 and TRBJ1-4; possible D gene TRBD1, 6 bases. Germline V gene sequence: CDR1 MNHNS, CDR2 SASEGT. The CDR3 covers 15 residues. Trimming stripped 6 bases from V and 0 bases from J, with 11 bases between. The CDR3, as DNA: TGTGCCAGCAGGATGAGACAGGCAACTAATGAAAAACTGTTTTTT. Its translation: CASRMRQATNEKLFF.

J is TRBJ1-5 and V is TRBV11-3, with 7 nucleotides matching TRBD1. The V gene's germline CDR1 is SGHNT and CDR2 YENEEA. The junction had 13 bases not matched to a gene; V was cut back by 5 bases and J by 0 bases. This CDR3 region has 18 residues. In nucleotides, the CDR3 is TGTGCCAGCAGCCCACGGCGAGATCCAGGGGGTAGCAATCAGCCCCAGCATTTT. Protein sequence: CASSPRRDPGGSNQPQHF.

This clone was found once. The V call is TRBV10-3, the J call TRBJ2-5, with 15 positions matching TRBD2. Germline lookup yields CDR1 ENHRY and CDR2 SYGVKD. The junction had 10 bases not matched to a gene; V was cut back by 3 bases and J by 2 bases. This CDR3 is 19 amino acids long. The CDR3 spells CAISDGWTSGRATQETQYF. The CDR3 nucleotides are TGTGCCATCAGTGATGGGTGGACTAGCGGGAGGGCCACGCAAGAGACCCAGTACTTC.